The T cell receptor (beta chain) described here comes from a study of spatial heterogeneity in lung cancer. Study at large: Averaged across combinations, each unique TCR and UMI pairing appeared more than ten times in raw reads, which were uncorrected.

Described time point: sample taken at primary tumor resection. Tumor, nontumor lung or frozen PBMC supplied whole RNA that was sequenced unsorted. Each CDR3 protein is one row after TCRdb ran MiXCR on the 5' RACE reads. The data contain a few thousand distinct CDR3 sequences, around a third of them singletons. This clonotype was observed a few times. This beta chain was picked up by a library intended for alpha chains and is off target, so its count carries little meaning. The CDR3 is 19 residues long. Germline lookup yields CDR1 MDHEN and CDR2 SYDVKM. V lost 3 bases to trimming and J lost 0 bases, with 23 bases between them.

Specimen: PBMCs, collected at surgery. The TCR was taken from a female donor with early-stage non-small cell lung cancer. This sequence joins TRBV28 and TRBJ1-1; D ambiguous. DNA of the CDR3: TGTGCCAGCAGTTTTGATGGCACGGGTCGCCAGATCATGAACACTGAAGCTTTCTTT. This codes for CASSFDGTGRQIMNTEAFF.